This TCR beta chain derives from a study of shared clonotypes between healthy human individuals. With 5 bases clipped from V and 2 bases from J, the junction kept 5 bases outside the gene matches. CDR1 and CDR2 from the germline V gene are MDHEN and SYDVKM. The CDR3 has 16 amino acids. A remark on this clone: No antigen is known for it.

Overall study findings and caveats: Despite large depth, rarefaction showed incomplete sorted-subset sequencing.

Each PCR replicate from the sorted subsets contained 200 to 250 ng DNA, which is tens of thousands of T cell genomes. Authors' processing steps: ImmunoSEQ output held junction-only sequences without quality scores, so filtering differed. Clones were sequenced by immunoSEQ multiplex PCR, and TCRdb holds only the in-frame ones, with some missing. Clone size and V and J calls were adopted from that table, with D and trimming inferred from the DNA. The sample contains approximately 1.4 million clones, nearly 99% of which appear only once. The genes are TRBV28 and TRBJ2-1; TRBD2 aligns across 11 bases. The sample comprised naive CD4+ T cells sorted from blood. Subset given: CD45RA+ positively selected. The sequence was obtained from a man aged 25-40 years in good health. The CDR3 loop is CASSQIAGGPYNEQFF. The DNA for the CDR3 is TGTGCCAGCAGTCAGATAGCGGGAGGGCCCTACAATGAGCAGTTCTTC. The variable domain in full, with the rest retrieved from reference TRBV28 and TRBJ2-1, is DVKVTQSSRYLVKRTGEKVFLECVQDMDHENMFWYRQDPGLGLRLIYFSYDVKMKEKGDIPEGYSVSREKKERFSLILESASTNQTSMYLCASSQIAGGPYNEQFFGPGTRLTVL.